This T cell receptor (beta chain) was recorded in a study of cytomegalovirus exposure and HLA in healthy donors. Note on this clone: The target antigen is unknown.

The CDR3 is made up of 13 amino acids. V was cut by 1 base and J by 5 bases, with 6 bases left in between. Per germline, CDR1 WSHSY and CDR2 SAAADI. The PCR made use of 60 Vbeta and 13 Jbeta primers. In the original analysis: There were tens of millions of unique TCR beta chains by a later count, and some 10 million of them were shared. The data were produced by immunoSEQ multiplex PCR, yet TCRdb's version contains in-frame clones alone and is incomplete. That table furnishes V, J and clone size, whereas the DNA furnished D and trimming. The sample has roughly 84,000 clones; more than 60% are singletons. Study observations and caveats: The likely explanation for a cluster of highly shared sequence variants was sequencing artifact.

Sequencing was done on a sample of PBMCs. The origin of this receptor is a male donor in good health and CMV-seropositive. The genes are TRBV10-2 and TRBJ2-1, with D hard to call. CDR3 bases: TGCGCCAGCAGTGAGTTGAGAAACAATGAGCAGTTCTTC. This sequence encodes CASSELRNNEQFF.